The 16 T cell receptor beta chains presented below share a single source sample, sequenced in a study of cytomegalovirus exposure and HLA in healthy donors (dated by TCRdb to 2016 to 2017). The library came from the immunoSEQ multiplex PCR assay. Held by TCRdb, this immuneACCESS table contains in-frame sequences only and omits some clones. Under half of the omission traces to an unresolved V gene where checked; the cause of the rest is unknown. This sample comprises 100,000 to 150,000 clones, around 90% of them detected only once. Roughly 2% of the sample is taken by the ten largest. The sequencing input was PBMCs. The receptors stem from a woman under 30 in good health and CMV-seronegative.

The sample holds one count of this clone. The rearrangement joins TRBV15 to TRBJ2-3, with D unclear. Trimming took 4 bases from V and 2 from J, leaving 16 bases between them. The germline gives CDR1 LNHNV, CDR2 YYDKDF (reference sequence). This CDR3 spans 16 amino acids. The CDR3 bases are TGTGCCACCAGCACCCCGTTTGGCTCAAACACAGATACGCAGTATTTT. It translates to CATSTPFGSNTDTQYF.

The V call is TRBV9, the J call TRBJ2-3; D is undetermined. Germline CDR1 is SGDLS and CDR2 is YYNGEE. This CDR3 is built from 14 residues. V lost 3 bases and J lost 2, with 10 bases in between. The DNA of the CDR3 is TGTGCCAGCAGCGGAACCACTACCACAGATACGCAGTATTTT. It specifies CASSGTTTTDTQYF.

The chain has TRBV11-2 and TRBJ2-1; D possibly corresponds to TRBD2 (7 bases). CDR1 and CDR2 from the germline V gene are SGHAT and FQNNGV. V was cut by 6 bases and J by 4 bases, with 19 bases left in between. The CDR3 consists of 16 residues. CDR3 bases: TGTGCCAGCAGTTTGGGGAGGGGGAGAGAATACAATGAGCAGTTCTTC. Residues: CASSLGRGREYNEQFF.

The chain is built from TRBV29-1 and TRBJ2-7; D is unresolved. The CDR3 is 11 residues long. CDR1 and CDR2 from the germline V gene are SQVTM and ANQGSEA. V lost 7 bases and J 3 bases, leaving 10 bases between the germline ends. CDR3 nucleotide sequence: TGCAGCGATGGTCAGTTCTACGAGCAGTACTTC. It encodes CSDGQFYEQYF.

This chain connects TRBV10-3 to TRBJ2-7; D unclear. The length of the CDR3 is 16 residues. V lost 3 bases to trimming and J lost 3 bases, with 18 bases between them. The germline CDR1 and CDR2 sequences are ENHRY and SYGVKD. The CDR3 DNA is TGTGCCATCAGTGATAGAGGTCTGGTAAAGATCTACGAGCAGTACTTC. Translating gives CAISDRGLVKIYEQYF.

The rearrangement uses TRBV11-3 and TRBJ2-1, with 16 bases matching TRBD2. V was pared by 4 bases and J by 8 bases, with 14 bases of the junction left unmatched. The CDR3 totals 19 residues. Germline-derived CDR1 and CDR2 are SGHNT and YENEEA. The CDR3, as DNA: TGTGCCAGCAGCTCCCCCGGGACTAGCGGGAGGGCCAGGTTCGATGAGCAGTTCTTC. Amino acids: CASSSPGTSGRARFDEQFF.

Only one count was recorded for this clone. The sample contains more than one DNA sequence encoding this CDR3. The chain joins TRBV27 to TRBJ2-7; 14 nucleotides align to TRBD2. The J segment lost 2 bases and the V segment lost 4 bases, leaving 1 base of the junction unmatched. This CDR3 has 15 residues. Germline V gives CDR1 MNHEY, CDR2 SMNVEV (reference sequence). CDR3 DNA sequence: TGTGCCAGCAGTTCGGGACTAGCGGGAGCCTACGAGCAGTACTTC. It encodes CASSSGLAGAYEQYF.

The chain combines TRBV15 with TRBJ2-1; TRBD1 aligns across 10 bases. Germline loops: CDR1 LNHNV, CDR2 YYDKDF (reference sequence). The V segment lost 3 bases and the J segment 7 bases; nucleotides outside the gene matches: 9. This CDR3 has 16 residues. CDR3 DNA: TGTGCCACCAGCAGCGCCCCGGGACAGGGGTTGAATGAGCAGTTCTTC. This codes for CATSSAPGQGLNEQFF.

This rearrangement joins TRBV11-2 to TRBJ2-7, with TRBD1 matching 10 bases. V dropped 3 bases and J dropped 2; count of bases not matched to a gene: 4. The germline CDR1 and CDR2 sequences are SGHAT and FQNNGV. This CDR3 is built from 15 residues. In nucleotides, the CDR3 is TGTGCCAGCAGCTTCGATGGGACAGGGGCCTACGAGCAGTACTTC. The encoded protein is CASSFDGTGAYEQYF.

The CDR3 region is CASSPWTSGGNEQFF. CDR3 coding DNA: TGCGCCAGCAGCCCATGGACTAGCGGGGGCAATGAGCAGTTCTTC. The V gene is TRBV5-1, the J gene TRBJ2-1, with 13 bases that match TRBD2. CDR3 length: 15 amino acids. Germline lookup yields CDR1 SGHRS and CDR2 YFSETQ. Germline trimming cut 4 bases from V and 6 bases from J; bases unmatched to any gene: 4.

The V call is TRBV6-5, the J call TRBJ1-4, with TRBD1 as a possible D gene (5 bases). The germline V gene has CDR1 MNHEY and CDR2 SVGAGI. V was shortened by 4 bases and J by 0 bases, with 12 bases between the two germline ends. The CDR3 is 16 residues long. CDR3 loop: CASSSGGVATNEKLFF. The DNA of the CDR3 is TGTGCCAGCAGTTCCGGGGGAGTTGCAACTAATGAAAAACTGTTTTTT.

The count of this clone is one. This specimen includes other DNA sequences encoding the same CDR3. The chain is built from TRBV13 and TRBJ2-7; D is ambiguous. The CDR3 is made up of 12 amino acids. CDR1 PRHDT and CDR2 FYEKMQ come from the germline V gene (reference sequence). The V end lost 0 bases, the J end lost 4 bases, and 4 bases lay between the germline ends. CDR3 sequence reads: CASSLGRYEQYF. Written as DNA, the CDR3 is TGTGCCAGCAGCTTAGGCAGGTACGAGCAGTACTTC.

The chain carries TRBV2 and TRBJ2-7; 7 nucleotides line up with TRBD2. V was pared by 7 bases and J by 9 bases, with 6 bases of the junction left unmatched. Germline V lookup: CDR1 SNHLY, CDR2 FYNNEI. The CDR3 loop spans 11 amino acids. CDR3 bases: TGTGCCAGCATTGCGGGGGAAGGGCAGTACTTC. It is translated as CASIAGEGQYF.

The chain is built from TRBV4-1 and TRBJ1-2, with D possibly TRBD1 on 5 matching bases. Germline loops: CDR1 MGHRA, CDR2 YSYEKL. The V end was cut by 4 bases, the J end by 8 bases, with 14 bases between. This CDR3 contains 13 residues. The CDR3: CASSRGDLSGYTF. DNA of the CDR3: TGCGCCAGCAGCCGCGGGGACCTAAGCGGCTACACCTTC.

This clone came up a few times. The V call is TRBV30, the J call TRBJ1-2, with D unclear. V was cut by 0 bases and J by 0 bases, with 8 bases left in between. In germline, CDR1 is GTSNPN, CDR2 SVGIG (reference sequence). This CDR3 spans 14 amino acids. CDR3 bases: TGTGCCTGGAGTGTGTACACGACTAACTATGGCTACACCTTC. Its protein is CAWSVYTTNYGYTF.

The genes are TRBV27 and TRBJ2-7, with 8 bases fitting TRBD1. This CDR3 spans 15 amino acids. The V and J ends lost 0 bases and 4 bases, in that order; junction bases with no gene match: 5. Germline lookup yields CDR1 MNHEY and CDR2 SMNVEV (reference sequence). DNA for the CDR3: TGTGCCAGCAGTTTATCGGGGACAGGAGCTTACGAGCAGTACTTC. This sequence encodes CASSLSGTGAYEQYF.